Listed below are T cell receptor beta chains from one sample, sequenced in a study of OX40 agonist ivuxolimab in advanced cancers. TCRdb's table, derived via immunoSEQ multiplex PCR, lists solely in-frame clones and lacks some. The sample has some 39,000 clones; around nine tenths are singletons. Material: CD4+ or CD8+ T cells sorted from blood, obtained in a trial of the OX40 agonist ivuxolimab. The source is an adult with an advanced solid tumor such as melanoma, head and neck, liver or kidney cancer. Both conserved end residues are part of each CDR3. The D gene is left open where the match is weak. The size of a clone is reported for some rows only, either as once, few or many, or as a class for expanded clones.

TRBV9	TRBJ2-7	few	TRBD1	CASSSDRGYSEQYF	TGTGCCAGCAGCTCCGACAGGGGGTACAGCGAGCAGTACTTC
TRBV19	TRBJ1-5	.	TRBD1	CASSNRDRGTQPQHF	TGTGCCAGTAGTAACCGGGACAGGGGAACTCAGCCCCAGCATTTT
TRBV5-1	TRBJ1-1	.	.	CASSRPGARTEAFF	TGCGCCAGCAGCCGCCCGGGGGCGCGGACTGAAGCTTTCTTT
TRBV6-1	TRBJ2-5	once	.	CASRLGQYQETQYF	TGTGCCAGCAGACTTGGACAGTACCAAGAGACCCAGTACTTC
TRBV28	TRBJ2-7	.	.	CASSIKSYEQYF	TGTGCCAGCAGCATAAAGTCCTACGAGCAGTACTTC
TRBV6-1	TRBJ2-5	.	.	CASSEVSGRQETQYF	TGTGCCAGCAGTGAAGTGAGCGGGCGCCAAGAGACCCAGTACTTC
TRBV5-5	TRBJ1-4	once	TRBD1	CASSKFGDRGIEKLFF	TGTGCCAGCAGCAAGTTCGGGGACAGGGGGATTGAAAAACTGTTTTTT
TRBV6-4	TRBJ2-1	.	TRBD1	CASTLGDRECPYNEQFF	TGTGCCAGCACCTTAGGGGACAGGGAATGCCCCTACAATGAGCAGTTCTTC
TRBV7-8	TRBJ2-5	.	TRBD2	CASSLVPGFAGGPRETQYF	TGTGCCAGCAGCTTAGTCCCCGGGTTTGCGGGAGGGCCAAGGGAGACCCAGTACTTC
TRBV30	TRBJ1-6	few	.	CAWTLGDNVNNSPLHF	TGTGCCTGGACTCTGGGGGACAATGTAAATAATTCACCCCTCCACTTT
TRBV7-3	TRBJ2-6	.	.	CASSFYGANVLTF	TGTGCCAGCAGCTTTTACGGGGCCAACGTCCTGACTTTC
TRBV4-1	TRBJ2-5	.	.	CASSQYGASQETQYF	TGCGCCAGCAGCCAATACGGGGCCTCCCAAGAGACCCAGTACTTC
TRBV5-1	TRBJ2-7	.	.	CASSPSRQGGQSYEQYF	TGCGCCAGCAGCCCCTCTCGACAGGGAGGGCAGTCCTACGAGCAGTACTTC
TRBV7-2	TRBJ2-7	.	.	CASSLTQSSYEQYF	TGTGCCAGCAGCTTAACACAGAGCTCCTACGAGCAGTACTTC
TRBV6-4	TRBJ2-1	.	.	CASSDSSLSSYNEQFF	TGTGCCAGCAGTGACTCTAGCCTTAGCTCCTACAATGAGCAGTTCTTC
TRBV19	TRBJ1-1	.	TRBD1	CASRTGTGLMNTEAFF	TGTGCCAGTAGGACCGGGACAGGCCTAATGAACACTGAAGCTTTCTTT
TRBV27	TRBJ2-1	.	.	CASSLGLGESSYNEQFF	TGTGCCAGCAGTTTAGGGTTGGGGGAGAGCTCCTACAATGAGCAGTTCTTC
TRBV7-9	TRBJ2-2	.	.	CASSLGLAKGTGELFF	TGTGCCAGCAGCTTAGGGCTAGCGAAGGGTACCGGGGAGCTGTTTTTT
TRBV5-1	TRBJ2-1	.	.	CASSGGAGPNYNEQFF	TGCGCCAGCAGCGGAGGGGCGGGACCCAACTACAATGAGCAGTTCTTC
TRBV5-4	TRBJ2-4	.	TRBD1	CASSQEPGQKNIQYF	TGTGCCAGCAGCCAGGAACCGGGACAGAAAAACATTCAGTACTTC
TRBV11-2	TRBJ1-1	.	TRBD1	CATQGGQLAEAFF	TGTGCCACTCAGGGGGGTCAACTCGCTGAAGCTTTCTTT
TRBV11-3	TRBJ2-6	.	TRBD2	CASSDSSGRVGANVLTF	TGTGCCAGCAGCGACTCTAGCGGGAGGGTTGGGGCCAACGTCCTGACTTTC
TRBV4-1	TRBJ2-1	.	.	CASTHWFRGAEQFF	TGCGCCAGCACCCATTGGTTCCGCGGGGCAGAGCAGTTCTTC
TRBV5-6	TRBJ1-6	.	.	CASSLVNQALHF	TGTGCCAGCAGCTTGGTTAACCAGGCCCTCCACTTT
TRBV10-3	TRBJ1-4	.	.	CAISVYLEEKLFF	TGTGCCATCAGTGTGTATCTGGAGGAAAAACTGTTTTTT
TRBV6-5	TRBJ2-2	.	TRBD1	CASKGDRGPTGELFF	TGTGCCAGCAAGGGGGACAGGGGGCCGACCGGGGAGCTGTTTTTT